This is a list of T cell receptor beta chains from one sample in a study of shared clonotypes between healthy human individuals. Assay used: immunoSEQ multiplex PCR; TCRdb lists only in-frame clones, some missing. The sample lists 1.5 million to 2.5 million clones, about 95% occurring once. Material: naive CD8+ T cells sorted from blood. Receptors originate from a man aged 18 to 30 in good health. Each CDR3 is given with its conserved first and last residue. D genes are given only for firm matches. Not every row has a clone size; where given, it reads once, few, many or a size class.

V,size,J,D,CDR3,DNA
TRBV9,NA,TRBJ2-1,NA,CASGDLTYNEQFF,TGTGCCAGCGGGGACCTAACCTACAATGAGCAGTTCTTC
TRBV4-1,NA,TRBJ2-2,NA,CASSQVSRTGELFF,TGCGCCAGCAGCCAAGTCTCTAGGACCGGGGAGCTGTTTTTT
TRBV11-2,NA,TRBJ2-1,NA,CASSRTNNEQFF,TGTGCCAGCAGCAGAACTAACAATGAGCAGTTCTTC
TRBV11-1,NA,TRBJ2-7,NA,CASSLSGNYEQYF,TGTGCCAGCAGCTTAAGTGGGAATTACGAGCAGTACTTC
TRBV29-1,NA,TRBJ1-2,TRBD1,CSVESGTGGYGYTF,TGCAGCGTTGAATCCGGGACAGGGGGATATGGCTACACCTTC
TRBV4-1,NA,TRBJ1-2,NA,CASSQLTGLGYTF,TGCGCCAGCAGCCAACTAACCGGGTTGGGCTACACCTTC
TRBV2,NA,TRBJ1-4,NA,CASGYSTNEKLFF,TGTGCGAGTGGGTATTCAACTAATGAAAAACTGTTTTTT
TRBV4-3,NA,TRBJ1-2,NA,CASSQDGSENYGYTF,TGCGCCAGCAGCCAAGATGGGTCGGAGAACTATGGCTACACCTTC
TRBV27,NA,TRBJ2-7,TRBD1,CASSLSPGTGFREQYF,TGTGCCAGCAGTTTATCCCCCGGGACAGGGTTCCGCGAGCAGTACTTC
TRBV7-9,NA,TRBJ2-5,NA,CASSWRAGPLLQETQYF,TGTGCCAGCTCGTGGCGGGCGGGCCCCCTACTTCAAGAGACCCAGTACTTC
TRBV19,once,TRBJ2-6,NA,CASSDRFSGANVLTF,TGTGCCAGTTCTGACAGGTTCTCTGGGGCCAACGTCCTGACTTTC
TRBV11-2,NA,TRBJ2-3,NA,CASSLWGRGTDTQYF,TGTGCCAGCAGCTTATGGGGAAGGGGCACAGATACGCAGTATTTT
TRBV7-3,NA,TRBJ2-1,TRBD2,CASSLKRLAGGVGDEQFF,TGTGCCAGCAGCTTAAAACGACTAGCGGGGGGTGTTGGCGATGAGCAGTTCTTC
TRBV5-4,NA,TRBJ1-4,NA,CASSLSGTNEKLFF,TGTGCCAGCAGCTTGTCCGGGACTAATGAAAAACTGTTTTTT
TRBV27,NA,TRBJ1-2,NA,CASSYQGSNYGYTF,TGTGCCAGCAGTTACCAGGGGTCTAACTATGGCTACACCTTC
TRBV27,once,TRBJ2-2,NA,CASSLGGGPGELFF,TGTGCCAGCAGTTTAGGTGGGGGGCCCGGGGAGCTGTTTTTT
TRBV4-1,NA,TRBJ1-2,NA,CASSQAQFYGYTF,TGCGCCAGCAGCCAAGCACAGTTCTATGGCTACACCTTC
TRBV28,NA,TRBJ1-2,NA,CASSTNWGTFYGYTF,TGTGCCAGCAGTACCAATTGGGGCACCTTCTATGGCTACACCTTC
TRBV28,NA,TRBJ1-1,NA,CASSRGTEAFF,TGTGCCAGCAGTAGGGGCACTGAAGCTTTCTTT
TRBV7-2,NA,TRBJ2-5,NA,CASSLALAGEWETQYF,TGTGCCAGCAGCTTAGCTTTGGCAGGCGAGTGGGAGACCCAGTACTTC